This T cell receptor beta chain was retrieved from a study of spatial heterogeneity in lung cancer. Study at large: The count of detected beta-chain sequences consistently exceeded that of alpha-chain sequences.

Regarding the study as a whole: The appearance of ubiquitous expanded tumor TCRs in blood was greater at resection than follow-up.

TCRdb re-called the 5' RACE reads with MiXCR, one entry per CDR3 protein. The repertoire includes some 100,000 distinct CDR3 sequences, under 9% of them detected once, and 6.9% sits in the top ten. The CDR3 loop spans 13 amino acids. CDR1 is MDHEN and CDR2 is SYDVKM in the germline V gene. V lost 2 bases to trimming and J lost 8 bases; unmatched junction nucleotides: 3. This clonotype occurred many times. What it binds is not known. Regarding time point: sample taken at primary tumor resection. The study sequenced unsorted whole RNA from tumor, nontumor lung or frozen PBMC. V usage is TRBV28 and J usage is TRBJ2-1, with TRBD1 matching over 7 bases. The TCR was taken from a male donor with early-stage non-small cell lung cancer. The specimen comprised PBMCs, sampled at surgery. CDR3 loop: CASSLPGTDEQFF. CDR3 in DNA: TGTGCCAGCAGTTTACCCGGGACAGATGAGCAGTTCTTC.